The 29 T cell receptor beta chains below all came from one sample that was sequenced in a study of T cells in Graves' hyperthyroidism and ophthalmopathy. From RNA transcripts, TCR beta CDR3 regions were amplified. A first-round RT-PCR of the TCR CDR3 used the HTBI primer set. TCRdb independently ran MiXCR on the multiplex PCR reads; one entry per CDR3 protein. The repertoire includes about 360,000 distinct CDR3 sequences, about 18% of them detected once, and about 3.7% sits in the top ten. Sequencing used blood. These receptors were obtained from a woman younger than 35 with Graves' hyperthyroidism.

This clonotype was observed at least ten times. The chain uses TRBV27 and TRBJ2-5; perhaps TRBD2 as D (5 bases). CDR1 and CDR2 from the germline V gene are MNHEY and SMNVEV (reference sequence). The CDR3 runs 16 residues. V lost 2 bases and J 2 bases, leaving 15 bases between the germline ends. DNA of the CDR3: TGTGCCAGCAGTTTACTGGCCGGACTCCCTCAAGAGACCCAGTACTTC. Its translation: CASSLLAGLPQETQYF.

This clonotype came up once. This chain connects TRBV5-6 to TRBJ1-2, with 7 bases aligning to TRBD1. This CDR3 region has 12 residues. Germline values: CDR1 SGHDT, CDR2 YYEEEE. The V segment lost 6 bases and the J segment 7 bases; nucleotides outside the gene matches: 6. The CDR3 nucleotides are TGTGCCAGCAACGACAGGGTTTCTGGCTACACCTTC. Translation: CASNDRVSGYTF.

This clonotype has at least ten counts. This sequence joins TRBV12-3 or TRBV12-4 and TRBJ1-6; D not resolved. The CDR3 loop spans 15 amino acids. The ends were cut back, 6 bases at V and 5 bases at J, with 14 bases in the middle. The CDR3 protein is CASSHGELHNSPLHF. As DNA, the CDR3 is TGTGCCAGCAGCCACGGTGAACTCCATAATTCACCCCTCCACTTT.

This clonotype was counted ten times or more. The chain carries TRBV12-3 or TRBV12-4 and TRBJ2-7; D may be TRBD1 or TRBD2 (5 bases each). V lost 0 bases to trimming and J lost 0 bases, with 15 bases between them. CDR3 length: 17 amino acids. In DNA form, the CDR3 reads TGTGCCAGCAGTTTAGCGGGGGTAGGGCCAGACTCCTACGAGCAGTACTTC. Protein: CASSLAGVGPDSYEQYF.

The CDR3 loop reads CSVEAQIGQGTDYGYTF. The CDR3 nucleotides read TGCAGCGTTGAAGCCCAAATCGGACAGGGGACTGACTATGGCTACACCTTC. V usage is TRBV29-1 and J usage is TRBJ1-2; 9 nucleotides match TRBD1. This CDR3 has 17 amino acids. The germline CDR1 and CDR2 sequences are SQVTM and ANQGSEA. V was clipped by 1 base and J by 3 bases; unmatched bases: 12. The full variable domain, with the rest looked up from reference TRBV29-1 and TRBJ1-2, is SAVISQKPSRDICQRGTSLTIQCQVDSQVTMMFWYRQQPGQSLTLIATANQGSEATYESGFVIDKFPISRPNLTFSTLTVSNMSPEDSSIYLCSVEAQIGQGTDYGYTFGSGTRLTVV.

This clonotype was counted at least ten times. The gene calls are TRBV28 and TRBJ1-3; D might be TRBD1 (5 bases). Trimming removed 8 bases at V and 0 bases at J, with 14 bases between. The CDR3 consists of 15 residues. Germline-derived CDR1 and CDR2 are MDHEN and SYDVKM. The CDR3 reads CASSIGAYSGNTIYF. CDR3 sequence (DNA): TGTGCCAGCTCCATCGGGGCCTACTCTGGAAACACCATATATTTT.

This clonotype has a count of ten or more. The DNA for the CDR3 is TGCAGTGCTGATGAAGGGGCCAAAAACATTCAGTACTTC. It is translated as CSADEGAKNIQYF. J is TRBJ2-4 and V is TRBV20-1; no clear D. Germline lookup yields CDR1 DFQATT and CDR2 SNEGSKA (reference sequence). This CDR3 is 13 amino acids long. V was shortened by 5 bases and J by 1 base, with 9 bases between the two germline ends.

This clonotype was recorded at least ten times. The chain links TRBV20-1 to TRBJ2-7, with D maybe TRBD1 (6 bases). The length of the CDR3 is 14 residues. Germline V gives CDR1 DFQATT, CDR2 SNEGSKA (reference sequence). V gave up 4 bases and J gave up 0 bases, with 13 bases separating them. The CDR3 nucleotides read TGCAGTGCTACAGGGGAACTTCTCTCCTACGAGCAGTACTTC. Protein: CSATGELLSYEQYF.

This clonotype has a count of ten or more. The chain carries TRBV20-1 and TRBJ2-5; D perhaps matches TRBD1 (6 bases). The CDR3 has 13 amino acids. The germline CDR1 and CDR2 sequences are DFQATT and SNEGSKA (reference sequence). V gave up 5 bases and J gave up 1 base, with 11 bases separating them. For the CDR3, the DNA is TGCAGTGCTCCCGACAGGACCCAAGAGACCCAGTACTTC. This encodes CSAPDRTQETQYF.

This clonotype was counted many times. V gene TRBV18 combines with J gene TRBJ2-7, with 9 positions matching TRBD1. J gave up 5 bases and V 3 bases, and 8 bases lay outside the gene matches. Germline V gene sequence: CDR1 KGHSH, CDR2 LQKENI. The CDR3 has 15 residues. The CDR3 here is CASSPRDRAFNEQYF. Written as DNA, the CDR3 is TGTGCCAGCTCACCCCGGGACAGGGCTTTCAACGAGCAGTACTTC.

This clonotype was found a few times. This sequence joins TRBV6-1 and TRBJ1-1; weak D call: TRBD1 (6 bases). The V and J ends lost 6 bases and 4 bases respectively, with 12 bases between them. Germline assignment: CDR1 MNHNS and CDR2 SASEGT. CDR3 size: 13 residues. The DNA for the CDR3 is TGTGCCAGCAGGTCAGGACAGCGCACTGAAGCTTTCTTT. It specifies CASRSGQRTEAFF.

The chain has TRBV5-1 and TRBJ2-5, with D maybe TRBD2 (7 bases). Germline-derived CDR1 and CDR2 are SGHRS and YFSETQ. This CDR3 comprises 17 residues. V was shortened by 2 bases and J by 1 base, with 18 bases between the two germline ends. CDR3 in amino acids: CASSFRRIGGPQETQYF. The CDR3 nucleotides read TGCGCCAGCAGCTTTCGCCGGATCGGGGGGCCCCAAGAGACCCAGTACTTC.

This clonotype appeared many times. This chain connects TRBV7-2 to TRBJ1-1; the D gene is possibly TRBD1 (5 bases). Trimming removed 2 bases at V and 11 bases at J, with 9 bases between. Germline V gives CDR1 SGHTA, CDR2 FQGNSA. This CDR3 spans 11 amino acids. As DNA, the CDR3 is TGTGCCAGCAGCTTACGAGGGGATGCTTTCTTT. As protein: CASSLRGDAFF.

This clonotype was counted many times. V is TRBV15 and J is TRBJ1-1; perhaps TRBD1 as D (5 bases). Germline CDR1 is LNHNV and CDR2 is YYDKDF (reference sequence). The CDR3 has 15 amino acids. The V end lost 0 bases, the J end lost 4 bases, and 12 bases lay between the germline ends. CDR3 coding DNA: TGTGCCACCAGCAGAGAGGGGGGTCCGGGCACTGAAGCTTTCTTT. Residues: CATSREGGPGTEAFF.

Here the CDR3 reads CSATVSGQYTEAFF. The CDR3 DNA reads TGCAGTGCTACAGTCTCAGGACAGTACACTGAAGCTTTCTTT. The V gene is TRBV20-1, the J gene TRBJ1-1; tentative D call: TRBD1 (6 bases). This CDR3 comprises 14 residues. V was clipped by 4 bases and J by 3 bases, with 15 bases between them. Germline loops: CDR1 DFQATT, CDR2 SNEGSKA (reference sequence).

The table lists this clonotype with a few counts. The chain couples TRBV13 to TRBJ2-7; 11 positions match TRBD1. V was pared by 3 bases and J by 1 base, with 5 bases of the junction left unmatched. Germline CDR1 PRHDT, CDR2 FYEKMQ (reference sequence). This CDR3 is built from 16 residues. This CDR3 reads CASSFSDRGHSYEQYF. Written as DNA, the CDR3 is TGTGCCAGCAGCTTCTCGGACAGGGGGCATTCCTACGAGCAGTACTTC.

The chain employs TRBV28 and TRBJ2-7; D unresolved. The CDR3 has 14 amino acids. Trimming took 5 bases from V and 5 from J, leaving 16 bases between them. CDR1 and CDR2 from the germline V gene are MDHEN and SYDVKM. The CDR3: CASSTDLPLDEQYF. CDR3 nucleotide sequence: TGTGCCAGCAGTACGGATCTCCCTCTGGACGAGCAGTACTTC.

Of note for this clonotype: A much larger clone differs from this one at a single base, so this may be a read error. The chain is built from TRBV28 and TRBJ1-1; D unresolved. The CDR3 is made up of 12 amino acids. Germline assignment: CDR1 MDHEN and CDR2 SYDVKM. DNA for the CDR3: TGTGCCAGCAGATTTTTCCCTGAGAGAGCTTGCTTT. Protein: CASRFFPERACF.

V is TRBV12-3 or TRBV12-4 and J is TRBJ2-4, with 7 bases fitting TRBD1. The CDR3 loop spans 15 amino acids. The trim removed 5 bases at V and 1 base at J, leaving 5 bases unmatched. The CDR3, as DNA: TGTGCCAGCAGTACAGGGGCCAGGGCCAAAAACATTCAGTACTTC. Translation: CASSTGARAKNIQYF.

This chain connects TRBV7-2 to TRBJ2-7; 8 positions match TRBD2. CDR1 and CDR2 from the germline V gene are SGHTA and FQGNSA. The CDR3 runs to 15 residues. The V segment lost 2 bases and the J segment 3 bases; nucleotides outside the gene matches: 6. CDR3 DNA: TGTGCCAGCAGCTTAAGGCTAGCGGGCAACTACGAGCAGTACTTC. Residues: CASSLRLAGNYEQYF.

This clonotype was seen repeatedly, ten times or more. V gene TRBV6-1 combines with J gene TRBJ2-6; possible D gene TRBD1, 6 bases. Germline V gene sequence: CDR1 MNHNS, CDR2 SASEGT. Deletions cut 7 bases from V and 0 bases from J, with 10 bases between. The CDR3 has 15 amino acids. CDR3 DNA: TGTGCCAGCACCCCGGGACACTCTGGGGCCAACGTCCTGACTTTC. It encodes CASTPGHSGANVLTF.

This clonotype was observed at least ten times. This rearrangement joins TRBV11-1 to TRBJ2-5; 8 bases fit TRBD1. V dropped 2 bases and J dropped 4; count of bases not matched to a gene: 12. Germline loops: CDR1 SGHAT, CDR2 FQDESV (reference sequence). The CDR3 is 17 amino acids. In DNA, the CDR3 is TGTGCCAGCAGCTTACGTCTCCTGGACAGGGAAACAGAGACCCAGTACTTC. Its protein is CASSLRLLDRETETQYF.

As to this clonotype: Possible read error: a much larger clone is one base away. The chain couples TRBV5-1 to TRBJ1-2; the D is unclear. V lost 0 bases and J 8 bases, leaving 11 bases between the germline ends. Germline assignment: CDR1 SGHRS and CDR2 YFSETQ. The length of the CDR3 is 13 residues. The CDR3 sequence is CASSLEGDAGYTF. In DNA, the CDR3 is TGCGCCAGCAGCTTGGAGGGAGATGCGGGCTACACCTTC.

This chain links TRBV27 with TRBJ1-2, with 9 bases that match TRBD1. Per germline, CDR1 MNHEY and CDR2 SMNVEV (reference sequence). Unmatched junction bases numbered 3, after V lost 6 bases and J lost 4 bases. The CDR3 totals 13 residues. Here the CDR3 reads CASSEQGAYGYTF. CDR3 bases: TGTGCCAGCAGCGAACAGGGGGCCTATGGCTACACCTTC.

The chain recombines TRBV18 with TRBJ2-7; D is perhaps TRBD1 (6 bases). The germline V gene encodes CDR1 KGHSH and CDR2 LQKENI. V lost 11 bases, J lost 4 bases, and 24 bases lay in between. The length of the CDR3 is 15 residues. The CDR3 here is CAGILRDNVRYEQYF. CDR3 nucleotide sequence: TGTGCCGGAATCTTAAGGGACAACGTCAGATACGAGCAGTACTTC.

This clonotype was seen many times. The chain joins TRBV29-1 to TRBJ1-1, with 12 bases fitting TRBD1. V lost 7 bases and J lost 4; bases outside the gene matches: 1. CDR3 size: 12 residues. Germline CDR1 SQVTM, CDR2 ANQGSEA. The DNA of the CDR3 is TGCAGCGGGGACAGGGGGCTCACTGAAGCTTTCTTT. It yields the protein CSGDRGLTEAFF.

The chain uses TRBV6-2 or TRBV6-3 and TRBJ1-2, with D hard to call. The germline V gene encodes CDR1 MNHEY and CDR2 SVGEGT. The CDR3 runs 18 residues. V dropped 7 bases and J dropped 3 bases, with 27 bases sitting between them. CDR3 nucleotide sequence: TGTGCCAGCAACCGACAAGGGCCCCTGGGGTCCGTCTACTATGGCTACACCTTC. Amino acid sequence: CASNRQGPLGSVYYGYTF.

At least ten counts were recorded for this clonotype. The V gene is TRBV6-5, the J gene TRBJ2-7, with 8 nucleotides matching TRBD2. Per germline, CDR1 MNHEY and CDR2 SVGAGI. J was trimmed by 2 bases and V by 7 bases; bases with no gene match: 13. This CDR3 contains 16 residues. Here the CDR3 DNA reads TGTGCCAGCATCCCCTCCTCCGGGACTAGGGCCTACGAGCAGTACTTC. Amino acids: CASIPSSGTRAYEQYF.

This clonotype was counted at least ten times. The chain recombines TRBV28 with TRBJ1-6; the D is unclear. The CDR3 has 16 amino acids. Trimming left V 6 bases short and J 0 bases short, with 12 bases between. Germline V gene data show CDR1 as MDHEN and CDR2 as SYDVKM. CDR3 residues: CASSQVRDSYNSPLHF. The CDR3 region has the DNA TGTGCCAGCAGCCAAGTAAGGGACTCCTATAATTCACCCCTCCACTTT.